One T cell receptor (beta chain) is described in this entry. Its antigen is unknown. One base away there is no much larger clone; base qualities are not given. The data derive from a study of long-term antiretroviral therapy in people with HIV (dated by TCRdb to between 2021 and 2022). About the study as a whole: Collection of the earliest samples took place about a decade ahead of the 2015 WHO recommendation for immediate ART, at a time when ART was typically delayed until CD4 counts fell. This retrospective serial study examined whether starting ART and sustained HIV suppression were associated with changes in the composition and diversity of the TRB repertoire in peripheral blood. The cohort contributed under 200 cryopreserved PBMC samples from around 33 adults with confirmed HIV infection, collected serially over a mean of about 6 years (range 1-12). Eleven of the 30 participants with HIV were female. No cross-contamination during QIAcube processing was seen in test extractions of a monoclonal T-cell line run alongside roughly 30 polyclonal samples.

The immunoSEQ hsTCRB v3.0 assay was used at survey level resolution to sequence the TRB variable region. A depth of roughly 35,000-55,000 T-cell genomes per sample was targeted for TRB sequencing. An Illumina MiSeq with a v3 150-cycle kit was used to sequence the pooled TRB libraries. Per the source publication's procedure: Repertoire analysis was performed in R inside a reproducible Nextflow workflow that covered QC, data transformation and analysis. Custom analyses were implemented in LymphoSeq2, an R package for AIRR-Seq data exploration. A few samples that produced fewer than 5000 total TRB sequences were removed, so some 190 HIV repertoires were analyzed. Among the 180 to 200 retained HIV repertoires, 59 were collected before ART initiation and around 130 after ART initiation. Repertoires were downsampled to 5000 TRB nucleotide sequences, and summary statistics were averaged over 100 downsampling iterations. Only TRB sequences with CDR3 regions of at least seven amino acids were retained for analysis. Diversity was measured with a Shannon entropy-derived clonality score and the Gini coefficient. Repertoire networks linked the top 5000 CDR3 amino acid sequences whenever two sequences differed by an edit distance of one. Antigen specificity groups and MHC restriction were predicted for TRB CDR3 amino acid sequences with GLIPH2. CDR3 amino acid sequences were matched against VDJdb and McPAS-TCR to flag known CMV, EBV, HIV or tissue antigen associations. Pre-ART, post-ART and control groups were compared with Wilcoxon signed-rank tests and Holm-Bonferroni correction. Imported from immuneACCESS, the table was reduced by TCRdb to in-frame sequences with V and J called. These copies leave out some clones; in studies compared against another copy, an unresolved V gene accounts for under half, and the cause of the remainder is not known. The DNA gave D and trimming, while V, J and clone size come from that table. In this sample the table shows some 17,000 clones, about 86% of which occur a single time. 8.8% of the sample lies in the top ten.

To be included, a participant needed at least one PBMC sample from before ART initiation plus at least two post-ART samples. Every participant with HIV received treatment in the United States of America. Before DNA extraction, cryopreserved samples containing about 0.9-11 million PBMC were thawed and washed. At the time of the earliest PBMC sample for each participant with HIV, ages ranged from roughly 23 to 55 years. Each participant contributed PBMC samples from 1-4 timepoints before ART initiation and 2-8 timepoints after ART initiation, with a median of 7 samples. For every participant, serial HIV viral load, CD4+ T-cell count, ART history and demographic data were obtained. Using a Qiagen kit on a QIAcube, genomic DNA was extracted from unsorted PBMC, with samples processed in batches of 12. Overall results and qualifications from the work: Expanded TRB clones identified before ART initiation dominated the repertoire at all time points, although this dominance fluctuated and declined in many PLHIV after ART. Unsorted PBMC were profiled instead of sorted CD4+ and CD8+ T cells because pre-ART samples had limited cell numbers. Narrower CDR3 length ranges were observed in HIV repertoires than in controls, and an antigen-experienced repertoire with only a slight naive shift after ART was suggested by the network structure. The samples were dated from the mid-2000s to the late 2010s, and the ART regimens that were used may be less effective than current ART regimens. Limited PBMC availability meant only the TCR beta chain was sequenced, without alpha chain pairing. Starting ART was linked to a significant rise in TRB diversity, yet even after long-term ART the diversity remained significantly lower than in transplant donor controls. Inferences about post-ART repertoire changes were limited because no data were available on ART adherence, viral resistance or therapy changes.

The sequence came from a man in his fifties or sixties with HIV. Here the sequenced sample was unsorted PBMCs, taken 0.3 years before starting antiretroviral therapy.

DNA sequence: TGTGCCAGCAGTGAATCAGGGGGCGCGTTGGAGACCCAGTACTTC. Its translation reads: CASSESGGALETQYF. This chain joins TRBV6-1 to TRBJ2-5; 8 nucleotides in the junction match TRBD1. As encoded in the germline V gene, CDR1 is MNHNS while CDR2 is SASEGT. V is trimmed back by 2 bases and J by 5 bases, and the junction contains 7 bases that no gene match accounts for. From the cysteine up to the phenylalanine, the CDR3 has a length of 15 residues. Only the CDR3 portion is preserved as DNA: 45 bases, with reading frame beginning at the first base.